One sample yielded the 30 T cell receptor beta chains listed below, sequenced in a study of blood T cell repertoires in COVID-19. Clones were sequenced by immunoSEQ multiplex PCR, and TCRdb holds only the in-frame ones, with some missing. The repertoire holds tens of thousands of clones, with approximately 88% as singletons. The sample taken for sequencing was peripheral blood. These receptors all stem from a man between 45 and 60 years old with acute or convalescent COVID-19.

The chain uses TRBV19 and TRBJ1-4; 10 nucleotides agree with TRBD1. The CDR3 is made up of 14 amino acids. Germline CDR1 reads LNHDA; CDR2 reads SQIVND (reference sequence). The J segment lost 8 bases and the V segment lost 6 bases, leaving 6 bases of the junction unmatched. The CDR3 region is CASRDRGQREKLFF. The DNA of the CDR3 is TGTGCCAGTAGAGACAGGGGGCAGAGGGAAAAACTGTTTTTT.

The chain is built from TRBV5-4 and TRBJ2-5, with a tentative D call TRBD2 (7 bases). Germline CDR1 reads SGHNT; CDR2 reads YYREEE (reference sequence). The CDR3 length is 19 residues. Deletions cut 0 bases from V and 2 bases from J, with 23 bases between. The CDR3 spells CASSLARSGTPGGQETQYF. In DNA, the CDR3 is TGTGCCAGCAGCTTGGCCAGGAGCGGGACACCCGGGGGGCAAGAGACCCAGTACTTC.

This clone was observed once. Written as DNA, the CDR3 is TGTGCCAGCATGTTGAGGGACAGGGGGTCGCAGCAGTACTTC. Amino acid sequence: CASMLRDRGSQQYF. This chain uses TRBV28 with TRBJ2-7; 11 bases fit TRBD1. CDR3 length equals 14 residues. The germline V gene has CDR1 MDHEN and CDR2 SYDVKM. V dropped 7 bases and J dropped 8; count of bases not matched to a gene: 10.

The chain has TRBV4-2 and TRBJ2-5; D call uncertain. The germline V gene encodes CDR1 LGHNA and CDR2 YNFKEQ. V lost 4 bases to trimming and J lost 1 base, with 10 bases between them. This CDR3 region has 14 residues. The CDR3 here is CASSREAGQETQYF. The DNA for the CDR3 is TGTGCCAGCAGCCGAGAGGCAGGCCAAGAGACCCAGTACTTC.

The chain links TRBV24-1 to TRBJ1-2, with 9 bases that match TRBD1. The germline gives CDR1 KGHDR, CDR2 SFDVKD. With V trimmed by 6 bases and J by 8 bases, 15 bases remained unmatched. This CDR3 region has 16 residues. In nucleotides, the CDR3 is TGTGCCACCAGTCCGGGACAGGGAAGACCATCGAGGGGCTACACCTTC. It codes for CATSPGQGRPSRGYTF.

The chain has TRBV9 and TRBJ2-3, with 11 bases aligning to TRBD2. Trimming at V came to 0 bases and at J to 2 bases, leaving 5 bases not matched to a gene. Germline V gene data show CDR1 as SGDLS and CDR2 as YYNGEE. The CDR3 extends over 17 amino acids. CDR3 sequence reads: CASSVATSGGPTDTQYF. The CDR3 DNA reads TGTGCCAGCAGCGTAGCTACTAGCGGGGGCCCCACAGATACGCAGTATTTT.

This clone was detected only a few times. The chain recombines TRBV6-5 with TRBJ1-2; the match to TRBD1 covers 9 bases. This CDR3 comprises 14 residues. Germline V gene data show CDR1 as MNHEY and CDR2 as SVGAGI. The junction had 1 base not matched to a gene; V was cut back by 2 bases and J by 3 bases. The DNA of the CDR3 is TGTGCCAGCAGTTACGACAGGGGGGACTATGGCTACACCTTC. It yields the protein CASSYDRGDYGYTF.

The chain is built from TRBV18 and TRBJ2-2, with 8 bases that match TRBD2. The CDR3 consists of 17 residues. The V segment lost 3 bases and the J segment 4 bases; nucleotides outside the gene matches: 10. Germline lookup yields CDR1 KGHSH and CDR2 LQKENI. CDR3 residues: CASSPSRGGGGTGELFF. DNA for the CDR3: TGTGCCAGCTCACCGTCCCGGGGGGGCGGCGGCACCGGGGAGCTGTTTTTT.

This chain links TRBV11-1 with TRBJ2-3, with D unresolved. The CDR3 runs 14 residues. V dropped 5 bases and J dropped 7 bases, with 16 bases sitting between them. Germline V gives CDR1 SGHAT, CDR2 FQDESV (reference sequence). The CDR3 region is CASSTKARLNTQYF. The CDR3 DNA reads TGTGCCAGCAGCACCAAGGCTAGGTTGAATACGCAGTATTTT.

This clone was detected only a few times. The CDR3 DNA sequence: TGTGCCAGCAGCTTTTTTGATAGCGGGAGGTACGAGCAGTACTTC. It translates to CASSFFDSGRYEQYF. The chain combines TRBV7-9 with TRBJ2-7; 10 nucleotides align to TRBD2. The junction had 6 bases not matched to a gene; V was cut back by 3 bases and J by 4 bases. The CDR3 spans 15 residues. CDR1 SEHNR and CDR2 FQNEAQ come from the germline V gene (reference sequence).

The chain combines TRBV24-1 with TRBJ2-5; 15 bases match TRBD2. The CDR3 is made up of 17 amino acids. Germline trimming cut 4 bases from V and 2 bases from J; bases unmatched to any gene: 4. Looked up from germline, CDR1 is KGHDR and CDR2 is SFDVKD. The CDR3 sequence: CATSDNGLAGGQETQYF. DNA for the CDR3: TGTGCCACCAGTGACAACGGACTAGCGGGGGGGCAAGAGACCCAGTACTTC.

This clone was found once. The V and J genes are TRBV18 and TRBJ1-2, with 8 bases identical to TRBD1. Germline-derived CDR1 and CDR2 are KGHSH and LQKENI. The CDR3 length is 15 residues. The V gene end was trimmed by 3 bases and the J gene end by 0 bases; junction bases not matched to a gene: 3. The CDR3 protein is CASSPRTGSNYGYTF. The CDR3 region has the DNA TGTGCCAGCTCACCTCGGACAGGGTCTAACTATGGCTACACCTTC.

This chain connects TRBV20-1 to TRBJ2-5, with D perhaps TRBD1 (5 bases). The CDR3 contains 11 residues. The V end lost 3 bases, the J end lost 5 bases, and 7 bases lay between the germline ends. CDR1 DFQATT and CDR2 SNEGSKA come from the germline V gene (reference sequence). The CDR3 sequence is CSARTVETQYF. CDR3 nucleotides: TGCAGTGCTAGGACAGTGGAGACCCAGTACTTC.

This chain connects TRBV7-9 to TRBJ1-4; 8 nucleotides match TRBD1. The length of the CDR3 is 14 residues. Germline CDR1 is SEHNR and CDR2 is FQNEAQ (reference sequence). The J segment lost 5 bases and the V segment lost 7 bases, leaving 6 bases of the junction unmatched. CDR3 in amino acids: CASIEGTGNEKLFF. Here the CDR3 DNA reads TGTGCCAGCATCGAAGGGACAGGCAATGAAAAACTGTTTTTT.

This sequence joins TRBV27 and TRBJ2-3; TRBD1 agrees at 8 bases. The CDR3 has 16 amino acids. The V and J ends lost 2 bases and 5 bases, in that order; junction bases with no gene match: 9. Per germline, CDR1 MNHEY and CDR2 SMNVEV (reference sequence). The CDR3 spells CASSLISGGGLDTQYF. As DNA, the CDR3 is TGTGCCAGCAGTTTAATATCAGGGGGCGGATTAGATACGCAGTATTTT.

V and J are TRBV13 and TRBJ2-1, with 8 bases aligning to TRBD1. The germline CDR1 and CDR2 sequences are PRHDT and FYEKMQ (reference sequence). This CDR3 spans 13 amino acids. Trimming removed 0 bases from V and 8 bases from J; junction bases left unmatched: 0. CDR3: CASSLGTGDEQFF. The CDR3 DNA sequence: TGTGCCAGCAGCTTAGGGACAGGGGATGAGCAGTTCTTC.

The chain uses TRBV9 and TRBJ1-1; possibly TRBD1 for D (6 bases). V was cut by 4 bases and J by 4 bases, with 14 bases left in between. Germline-derived CDR1 and CDR2 are SGDLS and YYNGEE. The CDR3 length is 14 residues. Written as DNA, the CDR3 is TGTGCCAGCAGCTCCCGGACAGCCTTCACTGAAGCTTTCTTT. As protein: CASSSRTAFTEAFF.

The J gene is TRBJ1-2, the V gene TRBV19; 7 nucleotides line up with TRBD1. The J segment lost 6 bases and the V segment lost 6 bases, leaving 7 bases of the junction unmatched. The CDR3 extends over 13 amino acids. Germline values: CDR1 LNHDA, CDR2 SQIVND (reference sequence). CDR3 region: CASRRDRYNGYTF. CDR3 DNA sequence: TGTGCCAGTAGGAGGGACAGATACAATGGCTACACCTTC.

V is TRBV10-3 and J is TRBJ1-1; D is ambiguous. The V gene's germline CDR1 is ENHRY and CDR2 SYGVKD. CDR3 size: 13 residues. Trimming removed 3 bases from V and 3 bases from J, with 8 bases in between. The CDR3 nucleotides read TGTGCCATCAGTGACACCAGTTACACTGAAGCTTTCTTT. Protein product: CAISDTSYTEAFF.

The V gene is TRBV14, the J gene TRBJ1-3, with no clear D. The CDR3 totals 13 residues. V was clipped by 4 bases and J by 3 bases, with 7 bases between them. The germline gives CDR1 SGHDN, CDR2 FVKESK. The CDR3 DNA reads as TGTGCCAGCAGCCCCGACATTGGAAACACCATATATTTT. Protein product: CASSPDIGNTIYF.

The J gene is TRBJ2-5, the V gene TRBV7-8; unclear D gene. The CDR3 length is 16 residues. Trimming removed 8 bases at V and 5 bases at J, with 24 bases between. Germline V gives CDR1 SGHVS, CDR2 FQNEAQ. The CDR3 sequence: CASLSSSWASAETQYF. CDR3 bases: TGTGCCAGCCTCTCGTCATCGTGGGCCTCGGCGGAGACCCAGTACTTC.

This chain uses TRBV28 with TRBJ2-1; TRBD2 might be the D (6 bases). The CDR3 runs to 16 residues. Per the germline V gene, CDR1 is MDHEN and CDR2 is SYDVKM. Trimming removed 6 bases at V and 3 bases at J, with 18 bases between. CDR3 bases: TGTGCCAGCAGGCTTAAGATGAGCGGGTACTACAATGAGCAGTTCTTC. Translation gives CASRLKMSGYYNEQFF.

This clone was found a few times. The chain uses TRBV7-2 and TRBJ1-1; perhaps TRBD1 as D (6 bases). The germline V gene has CDR1 SGHTA and CDR2 FQGNSA. CDR3 length: 14 residues. V lost 3 bases to trimming and J lost 1 base, with 9 bases between them. In DNA form, the CDR3 reads TGTGCCAGCAGCTTTTCGACAGGGAACACTGAAGCTTTCTTT. This gives the protein CASSFSTGNTEAFF.

V usage is TRBV7-9 and J usage is TRBJ2-2; TRBD1 is a possible D gene (5 bases). Germline CDR1 and CDR2: SEHNR and FQNEAQ (reference sequence). Trimming removed 1 base from V and 3 bases from J, with 9 bases in between. The CDR3 consists of 15 residues. CDR3 nucleotide sequence: TGTGCCAGCAGCTTAGGGGGCGCGGACACCGGGGAGCTGTTTTTT. Residues: CASSLGGADTGELFF.

The rearrangement joins TRBV5-1 to TRBJ2-1; TRBD2 might be the D (7 bases). The V end was cut by 0 bases, the J end by 5 bases, with 15 bases between. The CDR3 consists of 16 residues. CDR1 is SGHRS and CDR2 is YFSETQ in the germline V gene. DNA of the CDR3: TGCGCCAGCAGCTTGGAAGGGGGGGATGCAAACAATGAGCAGTTCTTC. Amino acid sequence: CASSLEGGDANNEQFF.

This clone is a singleton in its sample. This sequence joins TRBV7-2 and TRBJ2-7; a possible D gene is TRBD2 (7 bases). The V and J ends lost 1 base and 2 bases respectively, with 12 bases between them. This CDR3 is built from 15 residues. The germline V gene has CDR1 SGHTA and CDR2 FQGNSA. As DNA, the CDR3 is TGTGCCAGCAGCTTAGAGGGGGGGGTGACCTACGAGCAGTACTTC. Translated: CASSLEGGVTYEQYF.

This chain uses TRBV16 with TRBJ1-2; 9 positions agree with TRBD1. The CDR3 is made up of 15 amino acids. Germline loops: CDR1 KGHSY, CDR2 FQNENV. V was pared by 4 bases and J by 3 bases, with 6 bases of the junction left unmatched. In DNA, the CDR3 is TGTGCCAGCAGCCCCCGGACAGGGGCCCACTATGGCTACACCTTC. Residues: CASSPRTGAHYGYTF. The full variable domain, its missing parts supplied by reference TRBV16 and TRBJ1-2, is GEEVAQTPKHLVRGEGQKAKLYCAPIKGHSYVFWYQQVLKNEFKFLISFQNENVFDETGMPKERFSAKCLPNSPCSLEIQATKLEDSAVYFCASSPRTGAHYGYTFGSGTRLTVV.

The chain links TRBV28 to TRBJ1-4; 8 bases map to TRBD1. Germline V gives CDR1 MDHEN, CDR2 SYDVKM. V gave up 6 bases and J gave up 8 bases; unmatched junction bases: 8. This CDR3 region has 14 residues. CDR3 sequence reads: CASSQDRALEKLFF. The CDR3 region has the DNA TGTGCCAGCAGCCAGGACAGGGCTTTAGAAAAACTGTTTTTT.

The chain links TRBV15 to TRBJ1-1; possibly TRBD1 for D (6 bases). This CDR3 spans 13 amino acids. Germline V gene lookup returns CDR1 LNHNV and CDR2 YYDKDF (reference sequence). The V gene lost 5 bases and the J gene lost 3 bases, with 10 bases spanning the gap. CDR3 protein: CATSHTGHTEAFF. Here the CDR3 DNA reads TGTGCCACCAGCCACACAGGGCACACTGAAGCTTTCTTT. The whole variable domain, filled in from reference TRBV15 and TRBJ1-1, reads DAMVIQNPRYQVTQFGKPVTLSCSQTLNHNVMYWYQQKSSQAPKLLFHYYDKDFNNEADTPDNFQSRRPNTSFCFLDIRSPGLGDTAMYLCATSHTGHTEAFFGQGTRLTVV.

This sequence joins TRBV10-3 and TRBJ1-4, with 7 bases identical to TRBD1. V was pared by 10 bases and J by 4 bases, with 6 bases of the junction left unmatched. CDR1 and CDR2 (germline): ENHRY, SYGVKD. This CDR3 contains 13 residues. CDR3 protein: CASAGGNNEKLFF. For the CDR3, the DNA is TGTGCCAGCGCAGGGGGAAATAATGAAAAACTGTTTTTT.